A single sample is the source of the 18 T cell receptor beta chains below, sequenced in a study of T cell responses to AZD1222 COVID-19 vaccine (dated by TCRdb to the early 2020s). The library was built by means of the immunoSEQ multiplex PCR assay. Not all clones reach the TCRdb copy of this immuneACCESS table, which keeps in-frame sequences only. Checked studies attribute under half of the gap to unresolved V genes and leave the rest unexplained. In all, the sample holds 150,000 to 180,000 clones, and around 90% of those were seen once. The top ten hold 3% to 3.5% of the sample. The time point label corresponds to: baseline before first vaccination. Sample: peripheral blood, taken on day 0 of AZD1222 vaccination. Receptors originate from an adult in good health.

CDR3 coding DNA: TGTGCCAGCAGCAAAGGACAGGGGTACACTGAAGCTTTCTTT. Its translation: CASSKGQGYTEAFF. The V gene is TRBV9, the J gene TRBJ1-1, with 9 bases identical to TRBD1. CDR3 length equals 14 residues. V dropped 4 bases and J dropped 3; count of bases not matched to a gene: 4. CDR1 is SGDLS, CDR2 YYNGEE, per germline.

V gene TRBV12-3 or TRBV12-4 combines with J gene TRBJ1-4; the D is unclear. Trimming removed 6 bases from V and 7 bases from J, with 9 bases in between. The CDR3 runs to 12 residues. Here the CDR3 DNA reads TGTGCCAGCAGCCCCCTCGGTGAAAAACTGTTTTTT. Its protein product is CASSPLGEKLFF.

The gene calls are TRBV6-2 or TRBV6-3 and TRBJ2-1; D is perhaps TRBD1 (6 bases). The CDR3 contains 15 residues. Germline CDR1 reads MNHEY; CDR2 reads SVGEGT. V lost 4 bases and J 4 bases, leaving 14 bases between the germline ends. CDR3 bases: TGTGCCAGCAGTTGGAACAGGGTCCTATACAATGAGCAGTTCTTC. Amino acid sequence: CASSWNRVLYNEQFF.

V is TRBV5-5 and J is TRBJ1-2; D is unresolved. CDR1 is SGHKS and CDR2 is YYEKEE in the germline V gene (reference sequence). The CDR3 sequence is 12 residues long. V shed 5 bases and J shed 2 bases, with 7 bases lying between them. CDR3 nucleotide sequence: TGTGCCAGCAGTCCCGGGAACTATGGCTACACCTTC. Its protein product is CASSPGNYGYTF.

The chain recombines TRBV7-2 with TRBJ2-5; TRBD2 matches 12 bases. The CDR3 spans 19 residues. Per the germline V gene, CDR1 is SGHTA and CDR2 is FQGNSA. V lost 2 bases to trimming and J lost 1 base; unmatched junction nucleotides: 11. CDR3 nucleotides: TGTGCCAGCAGCTTAACGCGGTCTAGCGGGGGGGCCGTCCAAGAGACCCAGTACTTC. This encodes CASSLTRSSGGAVQETQYF.

This chain links TRBV5-1 with TRBJ1-4, with D perhaps TRBD1 (5 bases). Trimming left V 1 base short and J 3 bases short, with 13 bases between. The CDR3 covers 16 residues. Germline CDR1 reads SGHRS; CDR2 reads YFSETQ. CDR3 loop: CASSLSGTPPNEKLFF. As DNA, the CDR3 is TGCGCCAGCAGCTTGAGTGGGACCCCCCCTAATGAAAAACTGTTTTTT.

The chain uses TRBV9 and TRBJ1-3; weak D call: TRBD1 (5 bases). V lost 0 bases and J lost 3, with 10 bases in between. CDR3 length: 15 amino acids. Germline loops: CDR1 SGDLS, CDR2 YYNGEE. The CDR3 DNA is TGTGCCAGCAGCGTAGGGGGCGTTGATGGAAACACCATATATTTT. As protein: CASSVGGVDGNTIYF. Complete variable domain (other parts from reference TRBV9 and TRBJ1-3): DSGVTQTPKHLITATGQRVTLRCSPRSGDLSVYWYQQSLDQGLQFLIQYYNGEERAKGNILERFSAQQFPDLHSELNLSSLELGDSALYFCASSVGGVDGNTIYFGEGSWLTVV.

The chain carries TRBV18 and TRBJ1-2; 10 bases are a match to TRBD1. V trimming: 4 bases; J trimming: 6 bases; junction bases outside the gene matches: 11. CDR1 and CDR2 (germline): KGHSH, LQKENI. The CDR3 is 16 amino acids. CDR3 sequence (DNA): TGTGCCAGCTCACGGACAGGGGGAAGAGTTTACGATGGCTACACCTTC. Translated: CASSRTGGRVYDGYTF.

The chain joins TRBV3-1 (or the pseudogene TRBV3-2) to TRBJ1-1, with D hard to call. The CDR3 length is 12 residues. Trimming cost V 0 bases and J 11 bases, with 10 bases left between them. Germline loops: CDR1 LGHDT, CDR2 YNNKEL (reference sequence). CDR3 DNA sequence: TGTGCCAGCAGCCAAGATCGGGCTAGGGCTTTCTTT. It encodes CASSQDRARAFF.

This clone was counted only a few times. CDR3 bases: TGTGCCAGCAGCTACGCGGTCGGGGAGCAGTACTTC. Protein sequence: CASSYAVGEQYF. The rearrangement uses TRBV7-9 and TRBJ2-7, with no clear D. The V and J ends lost 4 bases and 7 bases respectively, with 11 bases between them. The CDR3 totals 12 residues. From germline, CDR1 is SEHNR and CDR2 FQNEAQ (reference sequence).

The gene calls are TRBV4-2 and TRBJ2-1; TRBD2 aligns across 8 bases. The CDR3 length is 16 residues. Germline values: CDR1 LGHNA, CDR2 YNFKEQ. J gave up 3 bases and V 0 bases, and 4 bases lay outside the gene matches. In nucleotides, the CDR3 is TGTGCCAGCAGCCAAGAAGTGGCGGGGGGCTACAATGAGCAGTTCTTC. Its protein is CASSQEVAGGYNEQFF.

The genes are TRBV28 and TRBJ1-5; D is undetermined. The V end was cut by 4 bases, the J end by 7 bases, with 11 bases between. Germline-derived CDR1 and CDR2 are MDHEN and SYDVKM. CDR3 length: 13 residues. The chain's CDR3 is CASSYSGGQPQHF. The CDR3 nucleotides read TGTGCCAGCAGTTACTCAGGCGGCCAGCCCCAGCATTTT.

A single count supports this clone. The chain employs TRBV20-1 and TRBJ1-1; weak D call: TRBD1 (6 bases). Trimming removed 3 bases at V and 1 base at J, with 12 bases between. The CDR3 sequence is 14 residues long. Per germline, CDR1 DFQATT and CDR2 SNEGSKA (reference sequence). The CDR3 protein is CSASPGTPNTEAFF. The DNA for the CDR3 is TGCAGTGCTAGTCCCGGGACACCGAACACTGAAGCTTTCTTT.

The rearrangement joins TRBV6-5 to TRBJ1-2, with 7 bases that match TRBD1. From germline, CDR1 is MNHEY and CDR2 SVGAGI. This CDR3 spans 14 amino acids. With V trimmed by 0 bases and J by 6 bases, 4 bases remained unmatched. The CDR3 region is CASSYSKGAHGYTF. CDR3 in DNA: TGTGCCAGCAGTTACTCGAAGGGGGCGCATGGCTACACCTTC.

The chain carries TRBV6-1 and TRBJ2-7, with no clear D. This CDR3 has 15 amino acids. CDR1 and CDR2 (germline): MNHNS, SASEGT. V lost 0 bases to trimming and J lost 5 bases, with 14 bases between them. CDR3 sequence: CASSEAPTRPHEQYF. The CDR3 DNA follows: TGTGCCAGCAGTGAAGCCCCCACAAGGCCCCACGAGCAGTACTTC.

The V and J genes are TRBV7-8 and TRBJ1-5, with TRBD1 matching 8 bases. This CDR3 is built from 16 residues. Looked up from germline, CDR1 is SGHVS and CDR2 is FQNEAQ. V lost 4 bases and J lost 6; bases outside the gene matches: 11. The DNA for the CDR3 is TGTGCCAGCAGCTCCTCCGGGACAGGTAACGGTCAGCCCCAGCATTTT. It is translated as CASSSSGTGNGQPQHF.

The chain joins TRBV7-6 to TRBJ2-5; 11 bases align to TRBD2. Trimming cost V 5 bases and J 4 bases; bases outside gene matches: 6. This CDR3 contains 15 residues. Looked up from germline, CDR1 is SGHVS and CDR2 is FNYEAQ. CDR3 coding DNA: TGTGCCAGCAGCGTAACCGGGACTAGCGGAGAGACCCAGTACTTC. Residues: CASSVTGTSGETQYF.

This sequence joins TRBV28 and TRBJ1-1; 8 bases are a match to TRBD1. This CDR3 spans 15 amino acids. V shed 3 bases and J 0 bases; nucleotides not matched to a gene: 3. In germline, CDR1 is MDHEN, CDR2 SYDVKM. The CDR3: CASSFMDRVNTEAFF. In DNA form, the CDR3 reads TGTGCCAGCAGTTTTATGGACAGGGTGAACACTGAAGCTTTCTTT.